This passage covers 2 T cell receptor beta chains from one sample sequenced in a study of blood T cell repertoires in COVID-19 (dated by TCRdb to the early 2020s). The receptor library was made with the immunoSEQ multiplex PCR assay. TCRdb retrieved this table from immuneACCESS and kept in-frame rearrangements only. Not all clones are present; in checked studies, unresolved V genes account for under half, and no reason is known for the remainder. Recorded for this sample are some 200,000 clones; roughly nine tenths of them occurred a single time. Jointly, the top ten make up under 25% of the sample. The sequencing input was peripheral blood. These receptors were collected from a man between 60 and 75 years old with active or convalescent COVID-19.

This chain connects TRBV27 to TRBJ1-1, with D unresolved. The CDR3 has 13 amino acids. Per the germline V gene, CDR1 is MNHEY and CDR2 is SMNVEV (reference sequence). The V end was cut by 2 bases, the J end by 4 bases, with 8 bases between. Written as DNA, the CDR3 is TGTGCCAGCAGTTTAATGAGGGCCACTGAAGCTTTCTTT. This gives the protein CASSLMRATEAFF.

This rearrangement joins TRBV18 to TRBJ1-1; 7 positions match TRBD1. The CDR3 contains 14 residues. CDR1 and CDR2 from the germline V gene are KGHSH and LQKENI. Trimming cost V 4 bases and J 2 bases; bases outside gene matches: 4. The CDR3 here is CASSLNRGNTEAFF. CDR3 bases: TGTGCCAGCTCACTAAACAGGGGTAACACTGAAGCTTTCTTT.